The rows below give T cell receptor beta chains drawn from one sample of a study of control samples from healthy donors and cancer patients. Clones were sequenced by immunoSEQ multiplex PCR, and TCRdb holds only the in-frame ones, with some missing. The table shows approximately 160,000 clones, with around 92% occurring only once. The sequenced sample consisted of blood. Receptors originate from a woman aged 40-49 years in good health. Each CDR3 is given with its conserved first and last residue. The order of the fields is D gene, clone size, J gene, V gene, CDR3 DNA, CDR3 protein. D genes are given only for firm matches. Where a row states a size, it is once, few, many or the class of an expanded clone; other rows omit it.

TRBD2	.	TRBJ2-2	TRBV4-1	TGCGCCAGCAGCCAAGAACCCGGATCAGCGGGGGACACCGGGGAGCTGTTTTTT	CASSQEPGSAGDTGELFF
TRBD2	once	TRBJ2-1	TRBV10-1	TGCGCCAGCAAACCGGGACTAGCCTCCAATGAGCAGTTCTTC	CASKPGLASNEQFF
.	.	TRBJ2-1	TRBV15	TGTGCCACCAGCAGGCCGCAGGACGATGAGCAGTTCTTC	CATSRPQDDEQFF
.	.	TRBJ1-6	TRBV12-3/TRBV12-4	TGTGCCAGCAGTTTGAATTCAGAGTCACCCCTCCACTTT	CASSLNSESPLHF
TRBD2	.	TRBJ2-3	TRBV5-1	TGCGCCAGCAGCGCCTCCGGGACTAGCGGGGGATACACAGATACGCAGTATTTT	CASSASGTSGGYTDTQYF
TRBD1	.	TRBJ1-5	TRBV15	TGTGCCACCAGCGGGGGACAGGGGAATCAGCCCCAGCATTTT	CATSGGQGNQPQHF
.	once	TRBJ1-2	TRBV6-5	TGTGCCAGCAGCGATCGGTTCTATGGCTACACCTTC	CASSDRFYGYTF
.	once	TRBJ2-7	TRBV7-6	TGTGCCAGCAGCTCAGGAGGAGAGGGTGGGTCCTACGAGCAGTACTTC	CASSSGGEGGSYEQYF
.	.	TRBJ2-2	TRBV2	TGTGCCAGCAGTGGCCAGGGCGGGGAGCTGTTTTTT	CASSGQGGELFF
TRBD2	.	TRBJ2-5	TRBV5-1	TGCGCCAGCAGCGAGGCGGGGGTCCAAGAGACCCAGTACTTC	CASSEAGVQETQYF
.	.	TRBJ1-2	TRBV5-6	TGTGCCAGCAGCTTGGGCTCGCTCTATGGCTACACCTTC	CASSLGSLYGYTF
.	.	TRBJ1-4	TRBV14	TGTGCCAGCAGCCAAGCCAGGTTTAATGAAAAACTGTTTTTT	CASSQARFNEKLFF
TRBD2	.	TRBJ2-2	TRBV24-1	TGTGCCACCAGTGCCGGGGGGGACACCGGGGAGCTGTTTTTT	CATSAGGDTGELFF
.	.	TRBJ2-3	TRBV28	TGTGCCACCAAAGCAACTCCTGCGTCTTATTTT	CATKATPASYF
.	.	TRBJ1-2	TRBV12-3/TRBV12-4	TGTGCCAGCAGTTTAAGACAGCTCTATGGCTACACCTTC	CASSLRQLYGYTF
.	.	TRBJ2-3	TRBV5-1	TGCGCCAGCAGCCAGGACTCTCCGGGAGATACGCAGTATTTT	CASSQDSPGDTQYF
.	.	TRBJ1-4	TRBV14	TGTGCCAGCAGCCCCATCGTTTGGAAATCTACAACTAATGAAAAACTGTTTTTT	CASSPIVWKSTTNEKLFF
TRBD1	.	TRBJ1-3	TRBV2	TGTGCCAGCAGTACGGGGGACAGTCCTGGAAACACCATATATTTT	CASSTGDSPGNTIYF
.	.	TRBJ1-4	TRBV2	TGTGCCAGCAACCCCCCCGGGGGGGGAAGAGAAAAACTGTTTTTT	CASNPPGGGREKLFF
.	.	TRBJ1-2	TRBV5-1	TGCGCCAGCGATTGCCTCCCCGTCTTGCTCTTACAGAGTGATGGCTACACCTTC	CASDCLPVLLLQSDGYTF
.	.	TRBJ1-3	TRBV7-2	TGTGCCAGCAGCCCGCCGCCCTCTGGAAACACCATATATTTT	CASSPPPSGNTIYF
.	.	TRBJ1-6	TRBV4-1	TGCGCCAGCAGCCGGACTAGCTCCTATAATTCACCCCTCCACTTT	CASSRTSSYNSPLHF
.	.	TRBJ1-3	TRBV19	TGTGCCAGTAAGAGAACAGGAAGTGGAAACACCATATATTTT	CASKRTGSGNTIYF
TRBD1	.	TRBJ1-1	TRBV2	TGTGCCAGCAGTGAGGAAAGGGGGCATACTGAAGCTTTCTTT	CASSEERGHTEAFF
.	.	TRBJ1-2	TRBV29-1	TGCAGCGTTGAAGAAGCCAGGGGAGGGGGCTACACCTTC	CSVEEARGGGYTF
TRBD2	.	TRBJ2-1	TRBV10-1	TGCGCCAGCAGTGAGATAGGGCGGGAGTATAATGAGCAGTTCTTC	CASSEIGREYNEQFF
TRBD1	.	TRBJ2-7	TRBV20-1	TGCAGTGCTAGTGGGTCGGGACAGCTCTACGAGCAGTACTTC	CSASGSGQLYEQYF
.	.	TRBJ1-5	TRBV2	TGTGCCAGCAGTGAGCAAACAAAGTATCAGCCCCAGCATTTT	CASSEQTKYQPQHF
.	.	TRBJ1-1	TRBV12-3/TRBV12-4	TGTGCCAGCGCCGGGCCCATGGGCGAAGCTTTCTTT	CASAGPMGEAFF
TRBD2	few	TRBJ2-3	TRBV6-4	TGTGCCAGCAGTGACTCGACTAGCGGGGGGACAGATACGCAGTATTTT	CASSDSTSGGTDTQYF
.	once	TRBJ1-1	TRBV15	TGTGCCACCAGCAGAGATCTCGGGGGAAATGGTTTCTTT	CATSRDLGGNGFF
.	.	TRBJ1-1	TRBV10-3	TGTGCCATCAGTGAGACCTTAAACACTGAAGCTTTCTTT	CAISETLNTEAFF
.	.	TRBJ2-7	TRBV10-3	TGTGCCGCCCAGGGCGGGGGCGAAGGGGGCGAGCAGTACTTC	CAAQGGGEGGEQYF
.	few	TRBJ1-4	TRBV5-1	TGCGCCAGCAGCTGGGCCCCGGACAGCAGAACTAATGAAAAACTGTTTTTT	CASSWAPDSRTNEKLFF
.	.	TRBJ1-2	TRBV5-5	TGTGCCAGCAGCTTCACTGGGGCTAACTATGGCTACACCTTC	CASSFTGANYGYTF
.	.	TRBJ2-7	TRBV3-1/TRBV3-2	TGTGCCAGCAGCCAAGAAGAGCGGCGGCAGTACTTC	CASSQEERRQYF
TRBD2	.	TRBJ2-2	TRBV5-1	TGCGCCAGCAGCGACACGGGACTAGAGGGGGCCGGGGAGCTGTTTTTT	CASSDTGLEGAGELFF
.	.	TRBJ2-6	TRBV2	TGTGCCAGCAGTGGACAGGTCTCTGGGGCCAACGTCCTGACTTTC	CASSGQVSGANVLTF
.	.	TRBJ1-3	TRBV6-1	TGTGCCAGCAGTGTTCAAGGTACGCCACTCTCTGGAAACACCATATATTTT	CASSVQGTPLSGNTIYF
.	few	TRBJ1-5	TRBV6-5	TGTGCCAGCAGAAGAAATAGCAATCAGCCCCAGCATTTT	CASRRNSNQPQHF
TRBD1	.	TRBJ1-1	TRBV15	TGTGCCACCAGCAGAGGAGGGACAGCTTTGAACACTGAAGCTTTCTTT	CATSRGGTALNTEAFF
.	.	TRBJ1-2	TRBV19	TGTGCCAGTAGTATGTCCGGGGTGGATGGCTACACCTTC	CASSMSGVDGYTF
.	.	TRBJ1-4	TRBV5-1	TGCGCCAGCAGCTCCGACATGGGGGATGAAAAACTGTTTTTT	CASSSDMGDEKLFF